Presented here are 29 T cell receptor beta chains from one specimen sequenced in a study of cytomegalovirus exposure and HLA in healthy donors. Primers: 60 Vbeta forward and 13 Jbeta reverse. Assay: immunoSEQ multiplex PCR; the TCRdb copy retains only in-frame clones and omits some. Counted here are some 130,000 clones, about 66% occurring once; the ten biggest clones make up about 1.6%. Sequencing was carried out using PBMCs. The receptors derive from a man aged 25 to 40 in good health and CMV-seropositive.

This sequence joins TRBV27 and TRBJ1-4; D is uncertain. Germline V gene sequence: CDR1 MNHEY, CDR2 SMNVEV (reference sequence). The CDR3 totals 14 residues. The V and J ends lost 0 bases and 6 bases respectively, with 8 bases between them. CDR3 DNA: TGTGCCAGCAGTTTATCAACTTCCTATGAAAAACTGTTTTTT. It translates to CASSLSTSYEKLFF.

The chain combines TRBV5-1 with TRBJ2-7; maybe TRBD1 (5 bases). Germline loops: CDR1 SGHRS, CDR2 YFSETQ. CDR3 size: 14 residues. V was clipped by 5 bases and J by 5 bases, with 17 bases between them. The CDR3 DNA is TGCGCCAGCAGTACAGGCCCCCCTTCTAACGAGCAGTACTTC. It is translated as CASSTGPPSNEQYF.

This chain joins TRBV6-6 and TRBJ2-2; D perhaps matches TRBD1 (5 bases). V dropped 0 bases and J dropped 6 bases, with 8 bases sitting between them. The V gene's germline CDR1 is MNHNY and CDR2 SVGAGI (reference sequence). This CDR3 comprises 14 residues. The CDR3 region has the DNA TGTGCCAGCAGTTACTCGGGGCCCCCCGGGGAGCTGTTTTTT. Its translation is CASSYSGPPGELFF.

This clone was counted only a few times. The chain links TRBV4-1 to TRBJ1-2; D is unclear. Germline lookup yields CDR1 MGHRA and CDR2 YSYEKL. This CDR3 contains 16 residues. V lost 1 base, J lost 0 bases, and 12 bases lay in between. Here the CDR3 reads CASSQAFGRSNYGYTF. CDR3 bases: TGCGCCAGCAGCCAAGCCTTTGGGAGATCTAACTATGGCTACACCTTC.

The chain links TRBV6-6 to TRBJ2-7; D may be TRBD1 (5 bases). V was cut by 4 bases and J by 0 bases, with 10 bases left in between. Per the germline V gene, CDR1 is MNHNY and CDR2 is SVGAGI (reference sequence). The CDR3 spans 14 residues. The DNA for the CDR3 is TGTGCCAGCAGTTCTTACGGACACTCCTACGAGCAGTACTTC. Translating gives CASSSYGHSYEQYF.

This CDR3 reads CASSLGLAETQYF. The CDR3, as DNA: TGTGCCAGCAGCTTAGGCTTGGCAGAGACCCAGTACTTC. V and J are TRBV7-9 and TRBJ2-5; D not resolved. Germline CDR1 SEHNR, CDR2 FQNEAQ (reference sequence). The germline V and J ends were trimmed by 1 base and 4 bases, with 7 bases remaining between them. The length of the CDR3 is 13 residues.

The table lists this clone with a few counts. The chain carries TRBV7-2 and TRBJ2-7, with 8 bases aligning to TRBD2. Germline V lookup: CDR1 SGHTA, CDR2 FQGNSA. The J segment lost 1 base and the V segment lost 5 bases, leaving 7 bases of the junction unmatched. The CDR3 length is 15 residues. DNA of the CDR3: TGTGCCAGCAGCGAATCCGGGACTAGGTCCTACGAGCAGTACTTC. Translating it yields CASSESGTRSYEQYF.

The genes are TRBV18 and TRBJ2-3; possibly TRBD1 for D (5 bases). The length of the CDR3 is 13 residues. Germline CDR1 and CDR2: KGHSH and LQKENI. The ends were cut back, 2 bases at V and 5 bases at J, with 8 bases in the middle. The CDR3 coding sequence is TGTGCCAGCTCACCATTCAGGGAAGATACGCAGTATTTT. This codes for CASSPFREDTQYF.

CDR3 nucleotides: TGTGCCAGCAGCTCCCGTCGGTCAGATACGCAGTATTTT. Encoded protein: CASSSRRSDTQYF. The chain recombines TRBV11-2 with TRBJ2-3; D remains ambiguous. The V end was cut by 4 bases, the J end by 4 bases, with 9 bases between. CDR3 length: 13 amino acids. The germline CDR1 and CDR2 sequences are SGHAT and FQNNGV.

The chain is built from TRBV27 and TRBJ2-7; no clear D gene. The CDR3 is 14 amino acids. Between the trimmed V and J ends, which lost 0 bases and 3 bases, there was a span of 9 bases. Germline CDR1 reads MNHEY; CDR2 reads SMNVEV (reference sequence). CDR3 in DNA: TGTGCCAGCAGTTTATCGGTGTCAGGCTACGAGCAGTACTTC. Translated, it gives CASSLSVSGYEQYF.

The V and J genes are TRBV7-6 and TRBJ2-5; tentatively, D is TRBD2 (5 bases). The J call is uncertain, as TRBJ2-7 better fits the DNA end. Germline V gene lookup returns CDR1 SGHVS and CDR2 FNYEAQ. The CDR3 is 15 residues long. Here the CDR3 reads CASSSLAGSDHEQYF. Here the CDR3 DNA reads TGTGCCAGCAGTTCACTCGCGGGTAGCGACCACGAGCAGTACTTC.

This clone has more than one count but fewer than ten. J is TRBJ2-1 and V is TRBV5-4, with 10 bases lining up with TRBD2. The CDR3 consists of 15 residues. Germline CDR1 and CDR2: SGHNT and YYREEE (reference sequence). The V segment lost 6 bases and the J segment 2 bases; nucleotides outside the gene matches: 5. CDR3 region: CASNFLAGAYNEQFF. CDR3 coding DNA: TGTGCCAGCAATTTCCTAGCGGGAGCCTACAATGAGCAGTTCTTC.

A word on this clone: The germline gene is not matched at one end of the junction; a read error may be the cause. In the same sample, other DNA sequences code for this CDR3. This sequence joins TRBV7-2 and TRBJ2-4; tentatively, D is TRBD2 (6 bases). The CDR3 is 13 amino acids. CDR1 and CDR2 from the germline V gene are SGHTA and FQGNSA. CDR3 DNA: TGCGCCAGCAGCTTAGTATCGGGGGTCATTCAGTACTTC. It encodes CASSLVSGVIQYF.

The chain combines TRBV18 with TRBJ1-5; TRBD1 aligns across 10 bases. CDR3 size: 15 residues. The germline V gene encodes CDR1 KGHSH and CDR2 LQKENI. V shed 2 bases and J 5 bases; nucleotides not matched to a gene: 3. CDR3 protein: CASSPGTGEYQPQHF. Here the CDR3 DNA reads TGTGCCAGCTCACCAGGGACAGGGGAATATCAGCCCCAGCATTTT. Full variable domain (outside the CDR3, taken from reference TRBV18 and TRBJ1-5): NAGVMQNPRHLVRRRGQEARLRCSPMKGHSHVYWYRQLPEEGLKFMVYLQKENIIDESGMPKERFSAEFPKEGPSILRIQQVVRGDSAAYFCASSPGTGEYQPQHFGDGTRLSIL.

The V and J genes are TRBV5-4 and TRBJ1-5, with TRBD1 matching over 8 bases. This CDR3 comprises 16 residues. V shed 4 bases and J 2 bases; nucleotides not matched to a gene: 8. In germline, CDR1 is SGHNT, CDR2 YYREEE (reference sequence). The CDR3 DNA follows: TGTGCCAGCAGCATATTGACGGACAGGGGCAATCAGCCCCAGCATTTT. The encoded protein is CASSILTDRGNQPQHF.

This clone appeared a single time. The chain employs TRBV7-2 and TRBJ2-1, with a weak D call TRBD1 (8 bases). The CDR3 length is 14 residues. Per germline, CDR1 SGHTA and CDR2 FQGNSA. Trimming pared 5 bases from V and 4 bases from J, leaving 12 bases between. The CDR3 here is CASSTQGGYNEQFF. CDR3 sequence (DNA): TGTGCCAGCAGCACACAGGGGGGGTACAATGAGCAGTTCTTC.

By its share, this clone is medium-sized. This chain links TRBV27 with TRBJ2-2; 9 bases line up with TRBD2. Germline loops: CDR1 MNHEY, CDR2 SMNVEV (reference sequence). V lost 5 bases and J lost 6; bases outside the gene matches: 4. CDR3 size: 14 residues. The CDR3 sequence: CASSPLAGAGELFF. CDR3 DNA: TGTGCCAGCAGTCCCTTAGCGGGAGCCGGGGAGCTGTTTTTT.

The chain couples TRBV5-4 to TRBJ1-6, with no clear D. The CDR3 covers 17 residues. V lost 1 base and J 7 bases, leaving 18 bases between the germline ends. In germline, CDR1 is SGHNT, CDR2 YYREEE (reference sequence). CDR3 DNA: TGTGCCAGCAGCTTGTTTCTCTCGGCAGACTTCAATTCACCCCTCCACTTT. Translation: CASSLFLSADFNSPLHF.

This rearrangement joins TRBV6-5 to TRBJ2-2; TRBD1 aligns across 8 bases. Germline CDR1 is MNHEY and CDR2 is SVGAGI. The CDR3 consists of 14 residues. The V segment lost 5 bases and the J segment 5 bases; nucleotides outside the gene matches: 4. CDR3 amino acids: CASSRTGWTGELFF. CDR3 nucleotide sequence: TGTGCCAGCAGTCGGACAGGGTGGACCGGGGAGCTGTTTTTT.

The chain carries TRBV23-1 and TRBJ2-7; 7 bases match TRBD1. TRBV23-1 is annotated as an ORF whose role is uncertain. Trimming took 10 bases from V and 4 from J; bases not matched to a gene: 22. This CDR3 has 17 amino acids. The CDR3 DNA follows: TGCGCCACCCCTCGGAGCCCGGGACAGCCGAGGAGATACGAGCAGTACTTC. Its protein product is CATPRSPGQPRRYEQYF.

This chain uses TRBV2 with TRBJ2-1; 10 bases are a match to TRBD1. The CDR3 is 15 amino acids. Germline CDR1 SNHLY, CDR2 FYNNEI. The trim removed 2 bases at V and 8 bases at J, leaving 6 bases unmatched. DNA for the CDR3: TGTGCCAGCAGTGAAAGGGACAGGGGTTGGCATGAGCAGTTCTTC. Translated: CASSERDRGWHEQFF.

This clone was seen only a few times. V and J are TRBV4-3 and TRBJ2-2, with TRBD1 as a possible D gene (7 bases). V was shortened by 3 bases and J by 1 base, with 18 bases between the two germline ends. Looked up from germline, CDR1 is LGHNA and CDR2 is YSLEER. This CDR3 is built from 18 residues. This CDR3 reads CASSQTVAGQLNTGELFF. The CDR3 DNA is TGCGCCAGCAGCCAGACGGTTGCGGGACAGTTGAACACCGGGGAGCTGTTTTTT.

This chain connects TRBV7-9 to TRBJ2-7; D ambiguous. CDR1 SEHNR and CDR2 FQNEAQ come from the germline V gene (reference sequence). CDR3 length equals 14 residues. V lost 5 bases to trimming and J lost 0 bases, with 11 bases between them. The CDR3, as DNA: TGTGCCAGCAGCAGCCACAGATCCTCCTACGAGCAGTACTTC. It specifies CASSSHRSSYEQYF. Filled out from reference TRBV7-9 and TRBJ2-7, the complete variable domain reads DTGVSQNPRHKITKRGQNVTFRCDPISEHNRLYWYRQTLGQGPEFLTYFQNEAQLEKSRLLSDRFSAERPKGSFSTLEIQRTEQGDSAMYLCASSSHRSSYEQYFGPGTRLTVT.

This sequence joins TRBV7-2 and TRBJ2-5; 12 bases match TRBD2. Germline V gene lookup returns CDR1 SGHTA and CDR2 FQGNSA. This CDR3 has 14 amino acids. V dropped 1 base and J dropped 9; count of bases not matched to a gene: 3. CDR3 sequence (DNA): TGTGCCAGCAGCTTAGTCCCTAGCGGGGGGGCCCAGTACTTC. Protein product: CASSLVPSGGAQYF.

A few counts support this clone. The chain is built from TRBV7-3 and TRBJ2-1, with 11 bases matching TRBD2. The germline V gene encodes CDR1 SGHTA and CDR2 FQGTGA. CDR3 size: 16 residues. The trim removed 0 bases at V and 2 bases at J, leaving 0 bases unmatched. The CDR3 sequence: CASSLTSGRAYNEQFF. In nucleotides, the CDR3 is TGTGCCAGCAGCTTAACTAGCGGGAGGGCCTACAATGAGCAGTTCTTC. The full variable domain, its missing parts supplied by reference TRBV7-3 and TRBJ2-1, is GAGVSQTPSNKVTEKGKYVELRCDPISGHTALYWYRQSLGQGPEFLIYFQGTGAADDSGLPNDRFFAVRPEGSVSTLKIQRTERGDSAVYLCASSLTSGRAYNEQFFGPGTRLTVL.

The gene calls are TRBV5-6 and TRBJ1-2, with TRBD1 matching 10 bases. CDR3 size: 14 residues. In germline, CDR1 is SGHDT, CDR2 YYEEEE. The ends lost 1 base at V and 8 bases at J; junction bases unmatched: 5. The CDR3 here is CASSLPGQGLGYTF. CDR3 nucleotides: TGTGCCAGCAGCTTGCCGGGACAGGGGTTGGGCTACACCTTC. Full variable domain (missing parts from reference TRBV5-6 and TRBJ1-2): DAGVTQSPTHLIKTRGQQVTLRCSPKSGHDTVSWYQQALGQGPQFIFQYYEEEERQRGNFPDRFSGHQFPNYSSELNVNALLLGDSALYLCASSLPGQGLGYTFGSGTRLTVV.

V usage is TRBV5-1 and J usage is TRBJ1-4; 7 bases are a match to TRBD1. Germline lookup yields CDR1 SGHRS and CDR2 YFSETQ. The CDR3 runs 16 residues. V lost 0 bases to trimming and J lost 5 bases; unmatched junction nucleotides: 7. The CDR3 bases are TGCGCCAGCAGCTTGGAGGGGGTACAGGGGAATGAAAAACTGTTTTTT. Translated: CASSLEGVQGNEKLFF.

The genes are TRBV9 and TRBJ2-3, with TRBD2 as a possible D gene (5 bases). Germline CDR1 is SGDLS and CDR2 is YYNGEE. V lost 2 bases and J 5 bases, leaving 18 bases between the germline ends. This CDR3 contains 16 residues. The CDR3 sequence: CASSVYEGDRGDTQYF. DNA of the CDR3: TGTGCCAGCAGCGTCTATGAGGGAGATCGGGGAGATACGCAGTATTTT.

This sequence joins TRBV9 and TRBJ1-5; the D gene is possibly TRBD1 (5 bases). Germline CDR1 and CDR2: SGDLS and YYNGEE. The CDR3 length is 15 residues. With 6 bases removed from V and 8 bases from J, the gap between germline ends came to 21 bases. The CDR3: CASTLGGGKSEPQHF. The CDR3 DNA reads TGTGCCAGCACCCTCGGGGGAGGAAAATCAGAGCCCCAGCATTTT.